Each of the 7 T cell receptor beta chains below was sequenced from the same sample in a study of human T cells and chemical hapten exposure (dated by TCRdb to the early 2020s). The method behind the library was RACE. The reads were generated on a NextSeq 500. TCRdb itself trimmed the public reads at Q25 with fastp, ran MiXCR and retained productive beta chains. Each CDR3 protein gets just one entry, which takes the most common genes and DNA from the rows behind it. For this sample the table gives approximately 180,000 distinct CDR3 sequences, of which 30% were detected only once. The ten largest clones take up just under 3% of the sample. Read against the paper, the sample's time point label means: pre-sensitization, week 0. The intended sense of this specimen's treatment or condition label: therapeutic diphenylcyclopropenone sensitization with weekly scalp DPC. Specimen: whole blood, collected in connection with sensitization to the hapten diphenylcyclopropenone (DPC). Source of these receptors: a woman aged 25 to 39 with alopecia areata. Some clones in this sample may be carry-over from other donors' samples.

The chain has TRBV9 and TRBJ2-7; 11 nucleotides align to TRBD2. The CDR3 is 15 residues long. Unmatched junction bases numbered 3, after V lost 0 bases and J lost 4 bases. CDR1 is SGDLS, CDR2 YYNGEE, per germline. The DNA of the CDR3 is TGTGCCAGCAGCGTAGGGGCTAGCGGGGGGTACGAGCAGTACTTC. As protein: CASSVGASGGYEQYF.

The chain employs TRBV5-4 and TRBJ2-1, with D tentatively TRBD2 (6 bases). This CDR3 is built from 18 residues. Germline V gene lookup returns CDR1 SGHNT and CDR2 YYREEE (reference sequence). V dropped 0 bases and J dropped 0 bases, with 16 bases sitting between them. The CDR3 DNA is TGTGCCAGCAGCTTGGCGACTTCCAGCGGGCCCTCCTACAATGAGCAGTTCTTC. This translates into CASSLATSSGPSYNEQFF. Supplemented by reference TRBV5-4 and TRBJ2-1, the full variable domain reads ETGVTQSPTHLIKTRGQQVTLRCSSQSGHNTVSWYQQALGQGPQFIFQYYREEENGRGNFPPRFSGLQFPNYSSELNVNALELDDSALYLCASSLATSSGPSYNEQFFGPGTRLTVL.

This clonotype showed up just a few times. V and J are TRBV20-1 and TRBJ2-7, with D perhaps assigned TRBD1 or TRBD2 (5 bases each). In germline, CDR1 is DFQATT, CDR2 SNEGSKA (reference sequence). V shed 2 bases and J shed 1 base, with 12 bases lying between them. The CDR3 length is 14 residues. The CDR3 sequence: CSARKGPPSYEQYF. For the CDR3, the DNA is TGCAGTGCTAGAAAGGGACCGCCTTCCTACGAGCAGTACTTC.

This clonotype was seen only a few times. This sequence joins TRBV20-1 and TRBJ2-3; D is unclear. This CDR3 contains 15 residues. Germline loops: CDR1 DFQATT, CDR2 SNEGSKA (reference sequence). Between the trimmed V and J ends, which lost 6 bases and 2 bases, there was a span of 18 bases. The CDR3 loop reads CSARNSPSPTDTQYF. The CDR3 DNA reads as TGCAGTGCCCGAAACAGTCCTTCGCCCACAGATACGCAGTATTTT.

This clonotype was seen only a few times. The chain uses TRBV18 and TRBJ2-4; weak D call: TRBD1 (6 bases). V was clipped by 3 bases and J by 0 bases, with 21 bases between them. Germline CDR1 reads KGHSH; CDR2 reads LQKENI. The CDR3 totals 19 residues. The CDR3, as DNA: TGTGCCAGCTCACCTTCGGACAGCCTGGGTTCATCAGCCAAAAACATTCAGTACTTC. Its protein is CASSPSDSLGSSAKNIQYF. The full variable domain, in which reference TRBV18 and TRBJ2-4 provide the parts outside the CDR3, is NAGVMQNPRHLVRRRGQEARLRCSPMKGHSHVYWYRQLPEEGLKFMVYLQKENIIDESGMPKERFSAEFPKEGPSILRIQQVVRGDSAAYFCASSPSDSLGSSAKNIQYFGAGTRLSVL.

A single count supports this clonotype. The rearrangement links TRBV7-2 to TRBJ1-3, with a possible D match to TRBD1 (6 bases). Trimming removed 1 base from V and 0 bases from J, with 7 bases in between. The CDR3 is 15 amino acids. The germline gives CDR1 SGHTA, CDR2 FQGNSA. CDR3 DNA: TGTGCCAGCAGCTTAGACAGGGACTCTGGAAACACCATATATTTT. Amino acids: CASSLDRDSGNTIYF.

The chain carries TRBV29-1 and TRBJ1-2; perhaps TRBD1 as D (5 bases). The CDR3 length is 12 residues. Germline CDR1 SQVTM, CDR2 ANQGSEA. For the CDR3, the DNA is TGCGCCGGTGAACAGGAGAACTATGGCTACACCTTC. Translated: CAGEQENYGYTF. Looking up the rest from reference TRBV29-1 and TRBJ1-2 gives the full variable domain: SAVISQKPSRDICQRGTSLTIQCQVDSQVTMMFWYRQQPGQSLTLIATANQGSEATYESGFVIDKFPISRPNLTFSTLTVSNMSPEDSSIYLCAGEQENYGYTFGSGTRLTVV.